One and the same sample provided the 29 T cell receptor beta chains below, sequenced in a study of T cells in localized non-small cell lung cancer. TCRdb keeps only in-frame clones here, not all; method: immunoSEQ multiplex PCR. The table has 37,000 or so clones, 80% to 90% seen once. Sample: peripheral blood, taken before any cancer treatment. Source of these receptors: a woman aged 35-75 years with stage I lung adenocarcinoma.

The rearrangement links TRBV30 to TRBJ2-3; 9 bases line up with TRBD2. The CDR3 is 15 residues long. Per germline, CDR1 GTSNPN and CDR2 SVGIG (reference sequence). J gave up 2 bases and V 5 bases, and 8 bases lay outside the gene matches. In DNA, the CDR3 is TGTGCCTGGTTAGCGGGAGTGGGGACCACAGATACGCAGTATTTT. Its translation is CAWLAGVGTTDTQYF.

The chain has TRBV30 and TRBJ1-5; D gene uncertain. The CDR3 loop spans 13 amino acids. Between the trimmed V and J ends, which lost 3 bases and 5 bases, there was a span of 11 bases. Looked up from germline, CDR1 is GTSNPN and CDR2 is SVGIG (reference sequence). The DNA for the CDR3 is TGTGCCTGGAGCCCGAGGGAAGATCAGCCCCAGCATTTT. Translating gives CAWSPREDQPQHF.

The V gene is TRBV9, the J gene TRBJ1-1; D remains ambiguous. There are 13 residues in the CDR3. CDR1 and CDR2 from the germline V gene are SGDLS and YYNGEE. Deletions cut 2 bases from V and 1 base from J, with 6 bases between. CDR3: CASSVRGNTEAFF. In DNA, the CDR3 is TGTGCCAGCAGCGTCCGCGGGAACACTGAAGCTTTCTTT.

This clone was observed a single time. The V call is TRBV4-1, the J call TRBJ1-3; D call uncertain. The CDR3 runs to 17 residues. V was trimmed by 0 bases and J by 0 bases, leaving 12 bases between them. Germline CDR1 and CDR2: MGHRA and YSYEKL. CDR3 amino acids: CASSQDILGSSGNTIYF. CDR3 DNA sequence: TGCGCCAGCAGCCAAGATATTTTGGGGAGCTCTGGAAACACCATATATTTT.

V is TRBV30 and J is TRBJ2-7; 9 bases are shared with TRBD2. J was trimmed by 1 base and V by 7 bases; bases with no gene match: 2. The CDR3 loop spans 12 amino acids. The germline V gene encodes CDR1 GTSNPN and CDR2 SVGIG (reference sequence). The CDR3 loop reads CAYSGSSYEQYF. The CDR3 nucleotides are TGTGCCTATAGCGGGAGTTCCTACGAGCAGTACTTC.

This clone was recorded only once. The CDR3 sequence: CASSSRDQRDTQYF. The CDR3 DNA sequence: TGCGCCAGCAGCTCTCGAGACCAAAGGGATACGCAGTATTTT. The chain employs TRBV5-1 and TRBJ2-3, with D hard to call. CDR1 is SGHRS, CDR2 YFSETQ, per germline. This CDR3 has 14 residues. The germline V and J ends were trimmed by 3 bases and 6 bases, with 14 bases remaining between them. Combining the CDR3 with reference TRBV5-1 and TRBJ2-3 gives the whole variable domain KAGVTQTPRYLIKTRGQQVTLSCSPISGHRSVSWYQQTPGQGLQFLFEYFSETQRNKGNFPGRFSGRQFSNSRSEMNVSTLELGDSALYLCASSSRDQRDTQYFGPGTRLTVL.

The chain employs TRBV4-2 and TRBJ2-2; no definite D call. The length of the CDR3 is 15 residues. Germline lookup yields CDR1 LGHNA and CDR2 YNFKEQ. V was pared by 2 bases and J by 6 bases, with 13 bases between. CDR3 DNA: TGTGCCAGCAGCCAACTTACCCCCACCGCCGGGGAGCTGTTTTTT. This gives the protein CASSQLTPTAGELFF.

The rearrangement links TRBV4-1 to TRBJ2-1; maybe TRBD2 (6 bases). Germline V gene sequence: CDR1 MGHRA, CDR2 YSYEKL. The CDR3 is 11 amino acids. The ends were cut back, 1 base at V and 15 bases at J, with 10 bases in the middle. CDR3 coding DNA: TGCGCCAGCAGCCAAGCGGGAGAGTGGTTCTTC. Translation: CASSQAGEWFF.

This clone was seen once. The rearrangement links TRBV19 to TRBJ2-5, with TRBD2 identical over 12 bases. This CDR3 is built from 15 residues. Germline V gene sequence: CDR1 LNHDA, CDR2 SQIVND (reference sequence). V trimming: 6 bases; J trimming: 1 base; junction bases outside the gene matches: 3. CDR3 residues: CASSPTSGGQETQYF. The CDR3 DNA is TGTGCCAGTAGCCCGACTAGCGGGGGCCAAGAGACCCAGTACTTC. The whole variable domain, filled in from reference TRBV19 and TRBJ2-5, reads DGGITQSPKYLFRKEGQNVTLSCEQNLNHDAMYWYRQDPGQGLRLIYYSQIVNDFQKGDIAEGYSVSREKKESFPLTVTSAQKNPTAFYLCASSPTSGGQETQYFGPGTRLLVL.

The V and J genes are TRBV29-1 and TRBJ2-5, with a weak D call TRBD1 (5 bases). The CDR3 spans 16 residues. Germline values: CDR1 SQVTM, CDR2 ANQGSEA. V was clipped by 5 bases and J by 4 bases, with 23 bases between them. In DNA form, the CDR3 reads TGCAGCGTTAGTGGCCCGGGCCAGGGATTGACAGAGACCCAGTACTTC. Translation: CSVSGPGQGLTETQYF.

The CDR3 reads CASSFRRDWEGDTQYF. The CDR3 DNA sequence: TGTGCCAGCAGTTTTCGGAGGGACTGGGAGGGAGATACGCAGTATTTT. The chain combines TRBV6-6 with TRBJ2-3; 7 bases are shared with TRBD2. After removal of 4 bases from V and 5 bases from J, the junction contained 12 bases not matched to a gene. CDR3 length: 16 residues. Germline CDR1 is MNHNY and CDR2 is SVGAGI (reference sequence).

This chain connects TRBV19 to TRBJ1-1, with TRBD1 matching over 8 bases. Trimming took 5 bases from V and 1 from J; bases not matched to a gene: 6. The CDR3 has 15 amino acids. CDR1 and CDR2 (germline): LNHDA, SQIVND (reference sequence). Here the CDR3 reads CASSPGGRANTEAFF. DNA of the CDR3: TGTGCCAGTAGTCCAGGGGGCCGCGCGAACACTGAAGCTTTCTTT.

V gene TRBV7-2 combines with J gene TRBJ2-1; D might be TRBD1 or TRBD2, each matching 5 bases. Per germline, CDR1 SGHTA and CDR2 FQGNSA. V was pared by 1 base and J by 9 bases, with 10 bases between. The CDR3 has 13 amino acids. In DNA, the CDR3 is TGTGCCAGCAGCTTAGGGGACCAACCTGAGCAGTTCTTC. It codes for CASSLGDQPEQFF.

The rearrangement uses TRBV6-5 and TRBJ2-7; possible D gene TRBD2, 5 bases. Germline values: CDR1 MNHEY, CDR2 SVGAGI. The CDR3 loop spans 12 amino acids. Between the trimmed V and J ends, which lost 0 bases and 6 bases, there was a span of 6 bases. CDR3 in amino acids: CASSYSGSEQYF. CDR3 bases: TGTGCCAGCAGTTACTCTGGGAGCGAGCAGTACTTC.

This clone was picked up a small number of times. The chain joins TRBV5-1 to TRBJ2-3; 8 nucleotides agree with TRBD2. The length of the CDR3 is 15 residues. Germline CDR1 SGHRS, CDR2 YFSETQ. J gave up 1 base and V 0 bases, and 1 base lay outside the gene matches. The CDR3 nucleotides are TGCGCCAGCAGCTTGGCAGCGGGGGGCACAGATACGCAGTATTTT. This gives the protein CASSLAAGGTDTQYF. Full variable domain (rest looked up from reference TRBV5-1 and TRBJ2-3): KAGVTQTPRYLIKTRGQQVTLSCSPISGHRSVSWYQQTPGQGLQFLFEYFSETQRNKGNFPGRFSGRQFSNSRSEMNVSTLELGDSALYLCASSLAAGGTDTQYFGPGTRLTVL.

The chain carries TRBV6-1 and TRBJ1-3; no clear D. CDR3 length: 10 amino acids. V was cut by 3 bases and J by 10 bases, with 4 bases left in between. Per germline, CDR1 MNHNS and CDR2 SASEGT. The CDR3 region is CASSEWTIYF. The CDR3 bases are TGTGCCAGCAGTGAGTGGACCATATATTTT.

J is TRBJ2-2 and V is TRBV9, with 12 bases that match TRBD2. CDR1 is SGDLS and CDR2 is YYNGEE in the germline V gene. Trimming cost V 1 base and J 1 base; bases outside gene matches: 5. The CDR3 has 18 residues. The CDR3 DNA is TGTGCCAGCAGCGTATCGAAACTAGCGGGAGGGAACACCGGGGAGCTGTTTTTT. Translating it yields CASSVSKLAGGNTGELFF. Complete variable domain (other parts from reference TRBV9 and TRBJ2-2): DSGVTQTPKHLITATGQRVTLRCSPRSGDLSVYWYQQSLDQGLQFLIQYYNGEERAKGNILERFSAQQFPDLHSELNLSSLELGDSALYFCASSVSKLAGGNTGELFFGEGSRLTVL.

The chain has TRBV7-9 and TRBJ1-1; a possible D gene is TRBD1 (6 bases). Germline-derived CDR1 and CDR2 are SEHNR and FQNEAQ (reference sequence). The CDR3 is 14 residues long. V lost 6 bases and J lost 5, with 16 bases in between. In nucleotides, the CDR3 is TGTGCCAGCAGTCTCAGACAGGTCGGTACTGAAGCTTTCTTT. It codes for CASSLRQVGTEAFF.

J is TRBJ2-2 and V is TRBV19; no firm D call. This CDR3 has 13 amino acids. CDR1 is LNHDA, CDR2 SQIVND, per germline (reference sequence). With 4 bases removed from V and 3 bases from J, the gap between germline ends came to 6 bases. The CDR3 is CASSSQHTGELFF. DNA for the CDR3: TGTGCCAGTAGTAGCCAGCACACCGGGGAGCTGTTTTTT.

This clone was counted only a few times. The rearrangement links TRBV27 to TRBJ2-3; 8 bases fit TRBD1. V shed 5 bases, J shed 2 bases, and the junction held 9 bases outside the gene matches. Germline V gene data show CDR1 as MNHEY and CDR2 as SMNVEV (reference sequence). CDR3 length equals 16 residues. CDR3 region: CASSPRQGSITDTQYF. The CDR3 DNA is TGTGCCAGCAGTCCTCGACAGGGGTCCATCACAGATACGCAGTATTTT.

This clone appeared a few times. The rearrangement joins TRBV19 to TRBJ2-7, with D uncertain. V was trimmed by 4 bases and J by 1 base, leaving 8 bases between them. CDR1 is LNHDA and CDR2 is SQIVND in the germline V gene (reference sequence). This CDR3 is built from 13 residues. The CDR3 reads CASSTYNSYEQYF. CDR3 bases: TGTGCCAGTAGTACGTATAATTCCTACGAGCAGTACTTC.

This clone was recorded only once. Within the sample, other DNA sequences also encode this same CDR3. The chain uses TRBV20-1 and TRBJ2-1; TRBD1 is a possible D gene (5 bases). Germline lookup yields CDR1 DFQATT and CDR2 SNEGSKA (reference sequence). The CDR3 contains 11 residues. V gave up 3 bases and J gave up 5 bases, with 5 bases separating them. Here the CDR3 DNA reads TGCAGTGCTAGGGGGCACAATGAGCAGTTCTTC. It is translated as CSARGHNEQFF.

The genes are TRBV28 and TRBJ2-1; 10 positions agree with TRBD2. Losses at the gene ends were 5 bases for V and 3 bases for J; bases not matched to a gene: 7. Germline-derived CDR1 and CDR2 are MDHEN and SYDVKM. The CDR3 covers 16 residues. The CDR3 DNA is TGTGCCAGCAGTGAGATAGCGGGAGGAAACTACAATGAGCAGTTCTTC. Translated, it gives CASSEIAGGNYNEQFF.

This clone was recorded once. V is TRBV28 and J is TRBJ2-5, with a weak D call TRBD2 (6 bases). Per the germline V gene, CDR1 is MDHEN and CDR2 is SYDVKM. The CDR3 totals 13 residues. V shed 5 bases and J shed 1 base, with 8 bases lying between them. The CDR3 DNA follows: TGTGCCAGCAGTACCGGGAGCCAAGAGACCCAGTACTTC. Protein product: CASSTGSQETQYF.

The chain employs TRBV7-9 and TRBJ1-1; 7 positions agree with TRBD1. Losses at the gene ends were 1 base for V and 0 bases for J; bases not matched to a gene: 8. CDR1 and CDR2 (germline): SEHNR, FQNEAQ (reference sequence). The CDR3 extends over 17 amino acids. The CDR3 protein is CASSLGGTVDMNTEAFF. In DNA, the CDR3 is TGTGCCAGCAGCTTAGGGGGGACAGTTGACATGAACACTGAAGCTTTCTTT.

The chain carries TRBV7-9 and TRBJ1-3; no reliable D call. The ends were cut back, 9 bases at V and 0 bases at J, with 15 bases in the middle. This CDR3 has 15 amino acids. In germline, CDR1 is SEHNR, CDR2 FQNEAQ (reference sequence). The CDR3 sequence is CASSGTRFSGNTIYF. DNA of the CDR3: TGTGCCAGTAGCGGTACGAGGTTCTCTGGAAACACCATATATTTT.

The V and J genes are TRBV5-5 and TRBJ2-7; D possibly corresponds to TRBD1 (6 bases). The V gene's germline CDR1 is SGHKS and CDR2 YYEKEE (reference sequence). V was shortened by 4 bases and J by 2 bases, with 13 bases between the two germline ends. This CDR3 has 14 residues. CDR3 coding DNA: TGTGCCAGCAGCATGGGGAAGGGGGCCTACGAGCAGTACTTC. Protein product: CASSMGKGAYEQYF. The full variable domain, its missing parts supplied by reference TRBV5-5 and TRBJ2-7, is DAGVTQSPTHLIKTRGQQVTLRCSPISGHKSVSWYQQVLGQGPQFIFQYYEKEERGRGNFPDRFSARQFPNYSSELNVNALLLGDSALYLCASSMGKGAYEQYFGPGTRLTVT.

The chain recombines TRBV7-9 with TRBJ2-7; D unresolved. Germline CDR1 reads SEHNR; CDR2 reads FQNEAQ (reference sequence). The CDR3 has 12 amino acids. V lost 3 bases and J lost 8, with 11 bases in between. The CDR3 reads CASSFPPTKQYF. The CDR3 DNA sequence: TGTGCCAGCAGCTTTCCCCCGACGAAGCAGTACTTC.

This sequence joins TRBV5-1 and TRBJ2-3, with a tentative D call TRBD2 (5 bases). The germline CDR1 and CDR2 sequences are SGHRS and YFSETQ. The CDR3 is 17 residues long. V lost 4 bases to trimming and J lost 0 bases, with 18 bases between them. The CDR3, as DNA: TGCGCCAGCAGCATTCCCCTGGGGAGTGCGAGCACAGATACGCAGTATTTT. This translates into CASSIPLGSASTDTQYF.